Given below is one TCR beta chain in context. A much larger clone differs from this one at a single base, so this may be a read error. The source of the sample is a study of blood T cells in healthy people across ages. Using a J-beta primer mix together with a sample-barcoded 5' primer, a second PCR was run for roughly 7 to 11 cycles. TCRdb re-called the 5' RACE reads with MiXCR, one entry per CDR3 protein. The sample lists about 780,000 distinct CDR3 sequences; 35% to 50% were seen once. Sequenced input: blood. The sequence was collected from a man older than 75 in good health.

The CDR3 loop is CSGGPAGDEQFF. CDR3 sequence (DNA): TGCAGCGGGGGACCAGCGGGCGATGAGCAGTTCTTC. V and J are TRBV29-1 and TRBJ2-1, with D possibly matching TRBD2 (6 bases). Germline V lookup: CDR1 SQVTM, CDR2 ANQGSEA. Trimming took off 7 bases at V and 8 bases at J, with 15 bases between the two ends. The CDR3 has 12 amino acids.